This T cell receptor (beta chain) was captured in a study of T cells in lung cancer brain metastases. Across the whole study: Most patients, eighteen of the 20, got no therapy between primary and metastasis resection.

Clones were sequenced by immunoSEQ multiplex PCR, and TCRdb holds only the in-frame ones, with some missing. Seen here are almost 5,500 clones, roughly nine tenths observed once, and the top ten hold less than 5%. The CDR3 totals 14 residues. V was clipped by 6 bases and J by 3 bases; unmatched bases: 6. CDR1 MNHEY and CDR2 SVGAGI come from the germline V gene. This receptor was taken from a man between 65 and 85 years old with non-small cell lung cancer. The chain links TRBV6-5 to TRBJ1-1, with TRBD1 matching 8 bases. The source material was tumor tissue from the primary lung tumor. The CDR3 loop is CASRVDRGDTEAFF. The DNA for the CDR3 is TGTGCCAGCAGGGTAGACAGGGGAGACACTGAAGCTTTCTTT.